The 9 T cell receptor beta chains below come from one sample, sequenced in a study of shared clonotypes between healthy human individuals. TCRdb's copy holds only in-frame clones and misses some; the assay was immunoSEQ multiplex PCR. This table holds 700,000 or so clones, 60% to 80% found once. The sequenced material came from memory CD4+ T cells sorted from blood. Subset noted: CD45RA-negative fraction. The receptors derive from a woman in her 30s in good health.

The genes are TRBV30 and TRBJ1-3; no reliable D call. Trimming pared 5 bases from V and 0 bases from J, leaving 14 bases between. The CDR3 runs 15 residues. The germline CDR1 and CDR2 sequences are GTSNPN and SVGIG (reference sequence). The CDR3 coding sequence is TGTGCCTGGTCCTCCCCATGGGTCTCTGGAAACACCATATATTTT. Translating it yields CAWSSPWVSGNTIYF.

As to this clone: A junction end diverges from the germline sequence, so it may reflect a read error. The J gene is TRBJ1-2, the V gene TRBV30; 9 nucleotides match TRBD1. CDR1 is GTSNPN and CDR2 is SVGIG in the germline V gene (reference sequence). This CDR3 spans 14 amino acids. The CDR3 coding sequence is TGTGCCTGGAGTAAGGGCTCGGGACAGGGTCACCTGGGCTTC. This gives the protein CAWSKGSGQGHLGF.

This chain links TRBV4-1 with TRBJ2-7; tentative D call: TRBD2 (6 bases). The germline V and J ends were trimmed by 1 base and 7 bases, with 17 bases remaining between them. This CDR3 comprises 15 residues. The germline gives CDR1 MGHRA, CDR2 YSYEKL. Here the CDR3 reads CASSQGKGGAGEQYF. Written as DNA, the CDR3 is TGCGCCAGCAGCCAAGGGAAGGGCGGGGCCGGGGAGCAGTACTTC.

The chain is built from TRBV28 and TRBJ2-7; 7 bases are a match to TRBD2. The length of the CDR3 is 15 residues. Germline values: CDR1 MDHEN, CDR2 SYDVKM. With 3 bases clipped from V and 1 base from J, the junction kept 6 bases outside the gene matches. The CDR3 reads CASSLPQGLSYEQYF. As DNA, the CDR3 is TGTGCCAGCAGTTTGCCGCAGGGACTATCCTACGAGCAGTACTTC.

The chain combines TRBV18 with TRBJ2-7, with 8 bases that match TRBD1. Trimming removed 4 bases from V and 2 bases from J; junction bases left unmatched: 7. This CDR3 has 15 amino acids. In germline, CDR1 is KGHSH, CDR2 LQKENI. The CDR3 sequence is CASSLNPGQAYEQYF. DNA of the CDR3: TGTGCCAGCTCACTAAATCCGGGACAGGCCTACGAGCAGTACTTC.

The chain uses TRBV7-2 and TRBJ2-3; 7 bases line up with TRBD2. This CDR3 spans 13 amino acids. Trimming at V came to 9 bases and at J to 5 bases, leaving 8 bases not matched to a gene. Per germline, CDR1 SGHTA and CDR2 FQGNSA. The CDR3 protein is CASLRGVEDTQYF. CDR3 nucleotide sequence: TGTGCCAGTCTCCGGGGGGTCGAAGATACGCAGTATTTT.

Regarding this clone: Given a much more abundant clone one base away, this may be a read error. The J gene is TRBJ1-1, the V gene TRBV7-6; a possible D gene is TRBD1 (6 bases). The CDR3 is made up of 13 amino acids. The V gene's germline CDR1 is SGHVS and CDR2 FNYEAQ. V was trimmed by 5 bases and J by 1 base, leaving 8 bases between them. This CDR3 is CASSPQGNTEAFF. In nucleotides, the CDR3 is TGTGCCAGCAGCCCACAGGGGAACACTGAAGCTTTCTTT.

V and J are TRBV6-6 and TRBJ1-2; D gene ambiguous. Germline V gene sequence: CDR1 MNHNY, CDR2 SVGAGI (reference sequence). Between the trimmed V and J ends, which lost 2 bases and 4 bases, there was a span of 2 bases. CDR3 length: 11 residues. DNA of the CDR3: TGTGCCAGCAGTTACGCCTATGGCTACACCTTC. This codes for CASSYAYGYTF.

This clone appeared once. The chain has TRBV6-5 and TRBJ1-2; no definite D call. Germline V gene sequence: CDR1 MNHEY, CDR2 SVGAGI. This CDR3 is built from 16 residues. Trimming removed 2 bases at V and 9 bases at J, with 22 bases between. Here the CDR3 reads CASSYGTWGIPESYTF. The CDR3 DNA follows: TGTGCCAGCAGTTACGGCACGTGGGGAATACCAGAAAGCTACACCTTC.